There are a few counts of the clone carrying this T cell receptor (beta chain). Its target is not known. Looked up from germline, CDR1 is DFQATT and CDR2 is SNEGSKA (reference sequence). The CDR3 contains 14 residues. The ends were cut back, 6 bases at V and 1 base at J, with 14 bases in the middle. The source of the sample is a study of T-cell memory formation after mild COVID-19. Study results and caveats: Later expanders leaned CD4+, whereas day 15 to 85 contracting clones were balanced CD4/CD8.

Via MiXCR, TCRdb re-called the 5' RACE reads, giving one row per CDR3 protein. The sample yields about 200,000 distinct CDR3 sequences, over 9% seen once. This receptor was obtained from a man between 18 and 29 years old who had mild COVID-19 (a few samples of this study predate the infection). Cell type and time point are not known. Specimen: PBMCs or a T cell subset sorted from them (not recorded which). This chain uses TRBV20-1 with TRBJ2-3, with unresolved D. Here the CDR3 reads CSAPRSSGTDTQYF. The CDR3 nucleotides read TGCAGTGCCCCCCGGTCCAGCGGCACAGATACGCAGTATTTT.